The entry below gives a single T cell receptor beta chain sequence along with its context. Its antigen is not known. It was with 60 Vbeta and 13 Jbeta primers that the PCR ran. Data came from immunoSEQ multiplex PCR; TCRdb stores just in-frame clones and leaves some out. Its table records roughly 40,000 clones. This entry comes from a study of cytomegalovirus exposure and HLA in healthy donors. Findings of the study overall: Cytomegalovirus-associated status was assigned to roughly 160 TCR beta chains.

Trimming left V 0 bases short and J 5 bases short, with 17 bases between. This CDR3 spans 17 amino acids. In germline, CDR1 is LNHNV, CDR2 YYDKDF (reference sequence). This TCR was sampled from a man between 35 and 55 years old in good health and CMV-seropositive. V gene TRBV15 combines with J gene TRBJ2-1; D is possibly TRBD2 (6 bases). The sequenced material came from PBMCs. The CDR3 is CATSRDFSGTLHNEQFF. The CDR3 DNA sequence: TGTGCCACCAGCAGAGATTTTTCGGGGACTCTACACAATGAGCAGTTCTTC.